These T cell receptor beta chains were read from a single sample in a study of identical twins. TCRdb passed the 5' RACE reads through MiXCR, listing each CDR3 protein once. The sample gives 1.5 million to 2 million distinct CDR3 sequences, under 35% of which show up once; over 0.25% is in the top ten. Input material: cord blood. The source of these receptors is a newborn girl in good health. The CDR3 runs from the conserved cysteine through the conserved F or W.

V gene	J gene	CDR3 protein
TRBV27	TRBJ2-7	CASSLLGGLPYEQYF
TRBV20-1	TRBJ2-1	CSARRGLAYEQFF
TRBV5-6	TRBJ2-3	CASSWTSGTADTQYF
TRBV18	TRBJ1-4	CASSRGTGAEKLFF
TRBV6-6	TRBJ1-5	CASSYSRHNQPQHF
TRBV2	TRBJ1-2	CASRTARTNYGYTF
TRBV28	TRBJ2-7	CAGFTLGTSYEQYF
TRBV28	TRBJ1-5	CASRQGLGNQPQHF
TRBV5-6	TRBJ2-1	CASSSPPKDNEQFF
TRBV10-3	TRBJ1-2	CAISEWDRGGYTF
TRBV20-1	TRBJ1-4	CSAGQGFGLEKLFF
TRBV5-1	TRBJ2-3	CASTPGGRADTQYF
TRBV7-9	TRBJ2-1	CASSLGPGGHNEQFF
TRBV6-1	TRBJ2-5	CASSEGTRTWQETQYF
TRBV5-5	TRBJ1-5	CASSVDHSNQPQHF
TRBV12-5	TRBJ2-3	CASGLEGDTDTQYF